A selection of T cell receptor beta chains follows, all from one sample in a study of cytomegalovirus exposure and HLA in healthy donors. This table comes from immunoSEQ multiplex PCR, and its TCRdb copy is limited to in-frame clones, with some not included. The table has 110,000 or so clones, roughly 71% seen once. The sequenced sample consisted of PBMCs. All receptors derive from a young man in good health and CMV-seropositive. Each CDR3 is given without its conserved first and last residue.

V,J,CDR3
TRBV28,TRBJ1-6,ASSLLRDREPYNSPLH
TRBV28,TRBJ2-7,ASRRQEGNYEQY
TRBV5-1,TRBJ1-3,ASSDRGASGNTIY
TRBV4-1,TRBJ2-1,ASSQVSRDWGNEQF
TRBV10-3,TRBJ1-4,AISDPGATNEKLF
TRBV2,TRBJ1-5,ASTRDGGNQPQH
TRBV19,TRBJ2-5,ASSPLGNWEETQY
TRBV19,TRBJ2-7,ASTPNRAASEQY
TRBV10-2,TRBJ2-5,ASSERRETQY
TRBV5-4,TRBJ2-7,ASSYTGGSYEQY
TRBV7-2,TRBJ2-1,ASSRLAGATYNEQF
TRBV5-1,TRBJ2-2,ASSFSGTSGGYTGELF
TRBV5-1,TRBJ2-5,ASSRAGQGMRETQY
TRBV19,TRBJ1-2,ASSRDTDYGYT
TRBV28,TRBJ1-4,ASSSRRPGGEKLF
TRBV15,TRBJ2-7,ATSRILTGAYEQY
TRBV6-5,TRBJ1-1,ASSSPSSEAF
TRBV29-1,TRBJ2-1,SVPTLAGRLNRQF
TRBV15,TRBJ2-2,ATSRDRATGELF
TRBV4-1,TRBJ1-5,ASSQGQGSVSLQPQH
TRBV5-1,TRBJ2-2,ASSTGRTGGTGELF
TRBV5-1,TRBJ1-4,ASSLVQGPFEKLF
TRBV28,TRBJ2-5,ASTEGQKETQY
TRBV29-1,TRBJ1-2,SVPKRTGGYT
TRBV7-9,TRBJ2-1,ASSFVVKQGSYNEQF
TRBV28,TRBJ2-6,ASSRQDSGANVLT
TRBV29-1,TRBJ2-1,SAGLAGGLYNEQF
TRBV2,TRBJ1-4,ASSGTVLNEKLF
TRBV18,TRBJ1-1,ASSTGRSTEAF